Included here is one T cell receptor (beta chain) sequence, with context. This specimen comes from a study of control samples from healthy donors and cancer patients. The ends were cut back, 6 bases at V and 6 bases at J, with 11 bases in the middle. The length of the CDR3 is 12 residues. Germline assignment: CDR1 KGHSH and CDR2 LQKENI. Sequenced by immunoSEQ multiplex PCR; TCRdb stores in-frame clones only, minus some. The sample has fewer than 130,000 clones; approximately 90% are singletons. V and J are TRBV18 and TRBJ1-2; no reliable D call. The receptor's source is a woman in her fifties or sixties with lung cancer. The sequenced material came from PBMCs. CDR3 DNA: TGTGCCAGCTCCGGGCAGGTTGATGGCTACACCTTC. Protein sequence: CASSGQVDGYTF.